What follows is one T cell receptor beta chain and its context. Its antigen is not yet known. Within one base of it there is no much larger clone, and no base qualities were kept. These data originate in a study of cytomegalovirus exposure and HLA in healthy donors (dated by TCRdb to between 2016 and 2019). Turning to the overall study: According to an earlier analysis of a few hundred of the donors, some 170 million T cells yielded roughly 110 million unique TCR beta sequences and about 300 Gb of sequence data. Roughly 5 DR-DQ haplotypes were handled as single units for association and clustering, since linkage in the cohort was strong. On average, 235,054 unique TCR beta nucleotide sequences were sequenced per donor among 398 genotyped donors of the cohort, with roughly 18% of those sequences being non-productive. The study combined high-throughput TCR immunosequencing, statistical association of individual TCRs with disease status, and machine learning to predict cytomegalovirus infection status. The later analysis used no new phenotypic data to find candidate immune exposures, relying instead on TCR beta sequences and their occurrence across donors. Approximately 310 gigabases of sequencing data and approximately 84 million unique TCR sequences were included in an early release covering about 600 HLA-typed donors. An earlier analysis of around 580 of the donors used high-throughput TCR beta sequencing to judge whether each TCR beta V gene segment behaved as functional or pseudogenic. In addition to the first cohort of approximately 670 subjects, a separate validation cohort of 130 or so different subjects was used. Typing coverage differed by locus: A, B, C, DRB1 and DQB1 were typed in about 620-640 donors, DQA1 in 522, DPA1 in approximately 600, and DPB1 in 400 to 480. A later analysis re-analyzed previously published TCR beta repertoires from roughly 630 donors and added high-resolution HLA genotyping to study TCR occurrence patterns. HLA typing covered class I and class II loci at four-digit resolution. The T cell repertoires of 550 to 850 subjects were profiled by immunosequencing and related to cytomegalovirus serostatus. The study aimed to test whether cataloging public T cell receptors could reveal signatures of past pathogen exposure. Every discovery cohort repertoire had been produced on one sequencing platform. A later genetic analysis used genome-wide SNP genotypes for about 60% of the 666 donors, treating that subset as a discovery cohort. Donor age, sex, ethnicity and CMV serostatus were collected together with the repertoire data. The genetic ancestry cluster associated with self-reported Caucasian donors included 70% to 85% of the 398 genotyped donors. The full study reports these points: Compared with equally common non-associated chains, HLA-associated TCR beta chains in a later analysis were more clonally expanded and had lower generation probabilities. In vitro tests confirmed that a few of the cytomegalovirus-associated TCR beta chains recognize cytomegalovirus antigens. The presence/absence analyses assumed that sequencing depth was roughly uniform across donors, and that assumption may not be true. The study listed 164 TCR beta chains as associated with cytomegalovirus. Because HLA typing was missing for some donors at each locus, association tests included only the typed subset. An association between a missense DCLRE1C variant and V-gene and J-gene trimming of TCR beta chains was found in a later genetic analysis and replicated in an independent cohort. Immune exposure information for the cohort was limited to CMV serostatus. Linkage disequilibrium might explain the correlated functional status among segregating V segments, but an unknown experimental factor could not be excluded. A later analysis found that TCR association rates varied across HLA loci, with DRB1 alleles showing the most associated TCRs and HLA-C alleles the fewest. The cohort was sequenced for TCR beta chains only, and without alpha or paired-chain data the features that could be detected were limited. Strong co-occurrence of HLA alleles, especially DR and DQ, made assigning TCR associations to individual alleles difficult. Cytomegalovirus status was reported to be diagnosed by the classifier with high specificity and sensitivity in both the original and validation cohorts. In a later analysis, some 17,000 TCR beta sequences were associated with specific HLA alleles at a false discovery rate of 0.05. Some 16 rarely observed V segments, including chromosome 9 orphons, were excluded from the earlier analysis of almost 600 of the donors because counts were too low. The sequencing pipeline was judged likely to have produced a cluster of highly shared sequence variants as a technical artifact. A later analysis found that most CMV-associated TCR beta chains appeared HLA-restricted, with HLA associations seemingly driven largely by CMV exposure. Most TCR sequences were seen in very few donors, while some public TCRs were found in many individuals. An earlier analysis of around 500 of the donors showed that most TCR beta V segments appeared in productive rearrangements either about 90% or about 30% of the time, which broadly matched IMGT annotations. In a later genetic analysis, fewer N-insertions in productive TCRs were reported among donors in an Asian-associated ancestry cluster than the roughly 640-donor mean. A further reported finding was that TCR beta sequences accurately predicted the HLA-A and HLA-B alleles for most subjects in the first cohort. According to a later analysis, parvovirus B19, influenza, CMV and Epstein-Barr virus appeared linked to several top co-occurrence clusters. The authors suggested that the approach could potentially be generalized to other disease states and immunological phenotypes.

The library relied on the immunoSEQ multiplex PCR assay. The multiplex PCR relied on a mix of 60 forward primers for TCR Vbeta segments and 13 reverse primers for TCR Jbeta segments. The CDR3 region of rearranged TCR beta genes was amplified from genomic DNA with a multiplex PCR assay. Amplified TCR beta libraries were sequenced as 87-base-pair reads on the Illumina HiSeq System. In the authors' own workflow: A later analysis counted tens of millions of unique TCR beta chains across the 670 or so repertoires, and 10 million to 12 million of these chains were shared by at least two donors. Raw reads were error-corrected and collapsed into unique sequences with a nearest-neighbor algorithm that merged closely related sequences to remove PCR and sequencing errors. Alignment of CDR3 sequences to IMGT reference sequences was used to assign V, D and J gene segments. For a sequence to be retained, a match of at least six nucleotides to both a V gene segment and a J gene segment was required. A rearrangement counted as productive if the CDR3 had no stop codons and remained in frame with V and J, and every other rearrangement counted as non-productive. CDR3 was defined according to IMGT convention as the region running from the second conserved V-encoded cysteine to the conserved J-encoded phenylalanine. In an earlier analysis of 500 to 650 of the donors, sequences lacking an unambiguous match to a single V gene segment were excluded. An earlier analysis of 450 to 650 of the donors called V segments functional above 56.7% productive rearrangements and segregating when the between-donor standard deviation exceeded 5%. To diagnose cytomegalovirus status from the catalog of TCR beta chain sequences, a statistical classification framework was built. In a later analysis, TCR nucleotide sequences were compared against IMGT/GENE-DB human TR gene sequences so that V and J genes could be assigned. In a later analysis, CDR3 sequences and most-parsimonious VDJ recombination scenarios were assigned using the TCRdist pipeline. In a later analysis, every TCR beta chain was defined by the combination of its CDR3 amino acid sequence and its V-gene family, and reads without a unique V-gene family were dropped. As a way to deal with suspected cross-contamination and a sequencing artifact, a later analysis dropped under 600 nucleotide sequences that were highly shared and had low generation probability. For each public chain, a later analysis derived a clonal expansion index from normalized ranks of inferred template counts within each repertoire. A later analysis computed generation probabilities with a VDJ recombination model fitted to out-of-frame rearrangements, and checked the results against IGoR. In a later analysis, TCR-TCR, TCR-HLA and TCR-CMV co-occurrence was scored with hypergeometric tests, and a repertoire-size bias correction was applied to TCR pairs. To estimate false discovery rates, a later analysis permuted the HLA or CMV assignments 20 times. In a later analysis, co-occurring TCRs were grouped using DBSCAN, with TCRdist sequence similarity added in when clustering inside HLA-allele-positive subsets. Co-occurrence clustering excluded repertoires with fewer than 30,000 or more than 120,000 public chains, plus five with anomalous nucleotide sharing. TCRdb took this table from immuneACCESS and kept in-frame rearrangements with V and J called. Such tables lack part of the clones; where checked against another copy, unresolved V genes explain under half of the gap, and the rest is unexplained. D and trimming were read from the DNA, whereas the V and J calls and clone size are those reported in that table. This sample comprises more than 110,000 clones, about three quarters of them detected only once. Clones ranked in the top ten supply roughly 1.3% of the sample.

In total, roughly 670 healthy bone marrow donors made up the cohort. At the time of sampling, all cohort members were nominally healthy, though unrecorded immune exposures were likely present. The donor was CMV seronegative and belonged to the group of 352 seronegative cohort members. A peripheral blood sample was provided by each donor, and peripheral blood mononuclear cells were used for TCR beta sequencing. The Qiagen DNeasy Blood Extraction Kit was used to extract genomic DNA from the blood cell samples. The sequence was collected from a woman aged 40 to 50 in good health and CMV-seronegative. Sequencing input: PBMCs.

The bases read TGTGCCAGCAGCCAAGTTCAGGGATCAAACTATGGCTACACCTTC. Its product reads: CASSQVQGSNYGYTF. The sequence is built from TRBV14 and TRBJ1-2; matching of 5 bases hints at TRBD1 as the D gene. From the cysteine through the phenylalanine, the CDR3 covers 15 amino acids. Only the CDR3 DNA stays, 45 bases, in frame from base 1. The junction carries 11 bases between V and J, which are trimmed by 1 base and 2 bases respectively. Looking up the germline V gene yields CDR1 SGHDN and CDR2 FVKESK.